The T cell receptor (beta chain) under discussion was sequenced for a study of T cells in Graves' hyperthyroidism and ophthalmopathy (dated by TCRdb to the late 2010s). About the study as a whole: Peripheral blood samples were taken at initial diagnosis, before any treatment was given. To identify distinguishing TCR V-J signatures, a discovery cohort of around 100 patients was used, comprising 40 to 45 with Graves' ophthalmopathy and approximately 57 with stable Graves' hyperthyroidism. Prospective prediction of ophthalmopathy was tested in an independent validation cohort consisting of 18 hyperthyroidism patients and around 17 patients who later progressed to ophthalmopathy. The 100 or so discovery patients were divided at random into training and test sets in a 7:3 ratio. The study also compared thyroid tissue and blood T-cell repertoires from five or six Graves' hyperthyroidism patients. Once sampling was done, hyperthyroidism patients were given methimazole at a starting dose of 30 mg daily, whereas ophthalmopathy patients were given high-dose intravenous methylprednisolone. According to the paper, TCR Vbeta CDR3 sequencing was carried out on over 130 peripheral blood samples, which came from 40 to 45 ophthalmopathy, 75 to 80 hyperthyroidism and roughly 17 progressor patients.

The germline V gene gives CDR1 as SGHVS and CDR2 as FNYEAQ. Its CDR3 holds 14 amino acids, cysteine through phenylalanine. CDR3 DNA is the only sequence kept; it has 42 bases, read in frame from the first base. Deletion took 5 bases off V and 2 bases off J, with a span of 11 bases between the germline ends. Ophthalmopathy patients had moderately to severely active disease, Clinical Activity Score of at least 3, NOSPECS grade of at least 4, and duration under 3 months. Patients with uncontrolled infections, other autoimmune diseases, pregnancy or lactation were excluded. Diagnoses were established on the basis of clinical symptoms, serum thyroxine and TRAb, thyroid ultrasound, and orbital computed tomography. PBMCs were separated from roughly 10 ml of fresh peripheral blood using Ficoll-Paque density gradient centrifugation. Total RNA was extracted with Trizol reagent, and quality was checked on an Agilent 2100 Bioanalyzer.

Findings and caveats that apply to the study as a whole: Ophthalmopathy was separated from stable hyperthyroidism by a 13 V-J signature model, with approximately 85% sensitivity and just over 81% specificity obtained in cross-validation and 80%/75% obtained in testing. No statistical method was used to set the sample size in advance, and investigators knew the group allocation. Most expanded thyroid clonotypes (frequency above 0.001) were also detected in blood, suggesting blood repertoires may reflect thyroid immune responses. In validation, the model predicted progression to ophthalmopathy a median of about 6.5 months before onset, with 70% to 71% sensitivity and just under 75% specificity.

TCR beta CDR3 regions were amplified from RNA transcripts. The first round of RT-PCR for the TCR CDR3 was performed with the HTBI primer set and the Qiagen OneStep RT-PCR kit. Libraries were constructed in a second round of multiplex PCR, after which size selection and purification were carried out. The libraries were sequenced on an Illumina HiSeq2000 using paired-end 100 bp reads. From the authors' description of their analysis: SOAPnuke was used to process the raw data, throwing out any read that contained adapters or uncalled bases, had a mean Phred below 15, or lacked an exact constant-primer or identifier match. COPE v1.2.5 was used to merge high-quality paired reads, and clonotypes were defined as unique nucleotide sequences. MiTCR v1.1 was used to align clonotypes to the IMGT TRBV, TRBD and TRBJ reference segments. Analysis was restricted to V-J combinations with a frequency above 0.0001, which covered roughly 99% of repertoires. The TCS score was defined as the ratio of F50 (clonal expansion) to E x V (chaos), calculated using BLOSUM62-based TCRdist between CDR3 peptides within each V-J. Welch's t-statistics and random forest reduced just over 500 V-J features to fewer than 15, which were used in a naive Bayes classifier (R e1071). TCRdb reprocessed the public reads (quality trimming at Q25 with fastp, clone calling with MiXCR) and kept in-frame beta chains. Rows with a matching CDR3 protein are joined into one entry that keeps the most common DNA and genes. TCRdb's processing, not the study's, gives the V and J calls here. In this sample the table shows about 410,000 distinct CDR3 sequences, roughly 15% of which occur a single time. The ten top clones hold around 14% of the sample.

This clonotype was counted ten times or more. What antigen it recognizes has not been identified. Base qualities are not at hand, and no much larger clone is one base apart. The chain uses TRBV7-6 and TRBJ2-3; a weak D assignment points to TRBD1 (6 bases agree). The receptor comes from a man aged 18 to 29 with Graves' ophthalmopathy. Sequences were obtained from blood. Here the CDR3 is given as CASSPDRITDTQYF. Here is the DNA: TGTGCCAGCAGCCCAGACAGGATCACAGATACGCAGTATTTT.